This T cell receptor (beta chain) was recovered during a study of regulatory T cells in long-lasting Graves disease. Study at large: The antithyroid drugs taken by newly diagnosed Graves' patients had been used for under 3 months.

CDR3 regions were amplified by Arm-PCR using iRepertoire HTBI primers to build TCR beta libraries. In TCRdb, the multiplex PCR reads were re-called with MiXCR into one record per CDR3 protein. The profile shows 200,000 to 250,000 distinct CDR3 sequences, around 20% of them singletons. This clonotype has at least ten counts. Its antigen is unidentified. Documented time point: newly diagnosed GD, antithyroid drugs for less than 3 months. RNA isolated from PBMCs was used to make the TCR library. About 8.8 milliliters of peripheral blood were drawn into EDTA tubes. The study's findings and limits: Persistent Graves' patients possessed reduced TCR diversity relative to recently diagnosed ones. Preferential use of TRBV28, TRBJ1-2 and TRBJ2-5 was seen in persistent disease.

V was shortened by 3 bases and J by 7 bases, with 12 bases between the two germline ends. The CDR3 length is 13 residues. Sequences were derived from peripheral blood mononuclear cells (PBMCs), sampled at new diagnosis, from a patient treated with antithyroid drugs. J is TRBJ1-1 and V is TRBV12-3 or TRBV12-4; D is uncertain. The TCR comes from a female donor with Graves disease. Written as DNA, the CDR3 is TGTGCCAGCAGTTTTCTGAATCGGGGTGAAGCTTTCTTT. It codes for CASSFLNRGEAFF.